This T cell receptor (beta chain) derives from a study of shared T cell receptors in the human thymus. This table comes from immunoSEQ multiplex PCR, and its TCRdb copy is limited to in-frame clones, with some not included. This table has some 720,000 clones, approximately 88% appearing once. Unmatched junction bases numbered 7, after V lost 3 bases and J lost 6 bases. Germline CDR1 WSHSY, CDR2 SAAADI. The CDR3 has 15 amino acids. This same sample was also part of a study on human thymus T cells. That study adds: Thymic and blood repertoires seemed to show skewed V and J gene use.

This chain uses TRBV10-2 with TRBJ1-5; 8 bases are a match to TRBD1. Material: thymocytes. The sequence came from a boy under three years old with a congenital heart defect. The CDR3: CASSDGQGAVQPQHF. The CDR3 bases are TGCGCCAGCAGTGATGGGCAGGGGGCGGTTCAGCCCCAGCATTTT.